These T cell receptor beta chains were read from a single sample in a study of cytomegalovirus exposure and HLA in healthy donors. Some clones are missing from TCRdb's copy, which holds only in-frame ones; the method was immunoSEQ multiplex PCR. The sample lists approximately 140,000 clones, approximately 78% seen once, with roughly 5.6% in the top ten. Sequenced sample: PBMCs. These receptors were taken from a woman aged 40 to 50 in good health and CMV-seropositive. The CDR3 runs from the conserved cysteine through the conserved F or W. Each record gives: J gene, V gene, CDR3 length, D gene, clone size, CDR3 DNA, CDR3 protein. D genes are given only for firm matches. The listing skips clone size in some rows; elsewhere it reads once, few, many or a size class.

j_call: TRBJ1-1
v_call: TRBV18
cdr3_length: 17
d_call: TRBD1
clone_size: .
cdr3_nt: TGTGCCAGCTCACCGAACCGACGAGGACAGGGAAACACTGAAGCTTTCTTT
cdr3_aa: CASSPNRRGQGNTEAFF

j_call: TRBJ2-6
v_call: TRBV4-2
cdr3_length: 16
d_call: .
clone_size: .
cdr3_nt: TGTGCCAGCAGCCAAGATTACGGCTCTGGGGCCAACGTCCTGACTTTC
cdr3_aa: CASSQDYGSGANVLTF

j_call: TRBJ2-1
v_call: TRBV28
cdr3_length: 16
d_call: TRBD2
clone_size: .
cdr3_nt: TGTGCCAGCGGACTCCCCCTAGCGGGAGATTACAATGAGCAGTTCTTC
cdr3_aa: CASGLPLAGDYNEQFF

j_call: TRBJ2-1
v_call: TRBV9
cdr3_length: 15
d_call: TRBD2
clone_size: .
cdr3_nt: TGTGCCAGCAGCGCCAGCGGGGCCTCCTACAATGAGCAGTTCTTC
cdr3_aa: CASSASGASYNEQFF

j_call: TRBJ2-1
v_call: TRBV9
cdr3_length: 14
d_call: TRBD2
clone_size: few
cdr3_nt: TGTGCCAGCAGCGTATATGGGGGGGACAATGAGCAGTTCTTC
cdr3_aa: CASSVYGGDNEQFF

j_call: TRBJ2-3
v_call: TRBV7-2
cdr3_length: 15
d_call: TRBD2
clone_size: few
cdr3_nt: TGTGCCAGCAGCTTTCAAGCGGGGAACACAGATACGCAGTATTTT
cdr3_aa: CASSFQAGNTDTQYF

j_call: TRBJ1-5
v_call: TRBV2
cdr3_length: 13
d_call: .
clone_size: .
cdr3_nt: TGTGCCAGCAGCCCTGAGAGCAATCAGCCCCAGCATTTT
cdr3_aa: CASSPESNQPQHF

j_call: TRBJ2-1
v_call: TRBV29-1
cdr3_length: 13
d_call: .
clone_size: .
cdr3_nt: TGCAGCGTTTTCAGGGGCTCCTACAATGAGCAGTTCTTC
cdr3_aa: CSVFRGSYNEQFF

j_call: TRBJ1-5
v_call: TRBV10-2
cdr3_length: 14
d_call: TRBD1
clone_size: .
cdr3_nt: TGCGCCAGCAGAAATGGGACAGGGGCTCGGCCCCAGCATTTT
cdr3_aa: CASRNGTGARPQHF

j_call: TRBJ2-7
v_call: TRBV9
cdr3_length: 14
d_call: TRBD1
clone_size: .
cdr3_nt: TGTGCCAGCAGCGGACTTGGACAGGGGTACGAGCAGTACTTC
cdr3_aa: CASSGLGQGYEQYF

j_call: TRBJ2-6
v_call: TRBV6-6
cdr3_length: 15
d_call: .
clone_size: .
cdr3_nt: TGTGCCAGCAGTTACTCCCGCTCTGGGGCCAACGTCCTGACTTTC
cdr3_aa: CASSYSRSGANVLTF

j_call: TRBJ2-7
v_call: TRBV5-1
cdr3_length: 13
d_call: .
clone_size: .
cdr3_nt: TGCGCCAGCAGCTTGCGTCTAGGGGCCGAGCAGTACTTC
cdr3_aa: CASSLRLGAEQYF

j_call: TRBJ2-6
v_call: TRBV18
cdr3_length: 15
d_call: .
clone_size: few
cdr3_nt: TGTGCCAGCTCACTACAGAGTTCTGGGGCCAACGTCCTGACTTTC
cdr3_aa: CASSLQSSGANVLTF

j_call: TRBJ2-7
v_call: TRBV11-3
cdr3_length: 15
d_call: TRBD1
clone_size: few
cdr3_nt: TGTGCCAGCAGCTTAGGGACAGGGGGCTTCCACGAGCAGTACTTC
cdr3_aa: CASSLGTGGFHEQYF

j_call: TRBJ2-7
v_call: TRBV7-9
cdr3_length: 13
d_call: TRBD1
clone_size: .
cdr3_nt: TGTGCCAGCAGCCCTTGGACAGGGCTCGAGCAGTACTTC
cdr3_aa: CASSPWTGLEQYF

j_call: TRBJ2-1
v_call: TRBV5-4
cdr3_length: 11
d_call: .
clone_size: .
cdr3_nt: TGTGCCAGCACCCAGTACAATGAGCAGTTCTTC
cdr3_aa: CASTQYNEQFF

j_call: TRBJ1-2
v_call: TRBV2
cdr3_length: 13
d_call: TRBD1
clone_size: .
cdr3_nt: TGTGCCAGCAAGGGAACAGGGGATCGTGGCTACACCTTC
cdr3_aa: CASKGTGDRGYTF

j_call: TRBJ2-7
v_call: TRBV9
cdr3_length: 13
d_call: TRBD2
clone_size: .
cdr3_nt: TGTGCCAGCAGCGTCGGGACTAGCGGCGAGCAGTACTTC
cdr3_aa: CASSVGTSGEQYF

j_call: TRBJ1-1
v_call: TRBV19
cdr3_length: 15
d_call: TRBD1
clone_size: .
cdr3_nt: TGTGCCAGTAGTATCCTAACAGGGGGAACCACTGAAGCTTTCTTT
cdr3_aa: CASSILTGGTTEAFF

j_call: TRBJ2-1
v_call: TRBV11-3
cdr3_length: 15
d_call: TRBD2
clone_size: few
cdr3_nt: TGTGCCAGCAGCCGCTCTAGCGGGGTAGACAATGAGCAGTTCTTC
cdr3_aa: CASSRSSGVDNEQFF

j_call: TRBJ1-2
v_call: TRBV4-1
cdr3_length: 17
d_call: TRBD1
clone_size: once
cdr3_nt: TGCGCCAGCAGCCACCTAAGTATCAGGGGGCTTGGCTATGGCTACACCTTC
cdr3_aa: CASSHLSIRGLGYGYTF

j_call: TRBJ2-7
v_call: TRBV5-1
cdr3_length: 14
d_call: .
clone_size: few
cdr3_nt: TGCGCCAGCAGCCCTACCCCCGAGGCCTACGAGCAGTACTTC
cdr3_aa: CASSPTPEAYEQYF

j_call: TRBJ2-5
v_call: TRBV6-1
cdr3_length: 15
d_call: TRBD2
clone_size: .
cdr3_nt: TGTGCCAGCAGGAGACTAGCGGGGAGTCAAGAGACCCAGTACTTC
cdr3_aa: CASRRLAGSQETQYF

j_call: TRBJ1-2
v_call: TRBV6-1
cdr3_length: 17
d_call: TRBD1
clone_size: .
cdr3_nt: TGTGCCAGCAGTGAACAGGCCAACAGGGGGCGCAACTATGGCTACACCTTC
cdr3_aa: CASSEQANRGRNYGYTF

j_call: TRBJ2-2
v_call: TRBV15
cdr3_length: 16
d_call: TRBD2
clone_size: .
cdr3_nt: TGTGCCACCAGCCCCGGGGGTAGCGGGATAACCGGGGAGCTGTTTTTT
cdr3_aa: CATSPGGSGITGELFF

j_call: TRBJ2-7
v_call: TRBV28
cdr3_length: 15
d_call: TRBD2
clone_size: .
cdr3_nt: TGTGCCAGCAGGTCACCGGGACTAGCGGTTTTGGAGCAGTACTTC
cdr3_aa: CASRSPGLAVLEQYF

j_call: TRBJ2-7
v_call: TRBV28
cdr3_length: 13
d_call: .
clone_size: .
cdr3_nt: TGTGCCAGCACTCCCGGTGGGGAGGACGAGCAGTACTTC
cdr3_aa: CASTPGGEDEQYF

j_call: TRBJ2-1
v_call: TRBV5-6
cdr3_length: 17
d_call: TRBD2
clone_size: few
cdr3_nt: TGTGCCAGCAGCTTGGATGCTGGGACTAGCGCTAAAAATGAGCAGTTCTTC
cdr3_aa: CASSLDAGTSAKNEQFF

j_call: TRBJ1-2
v_call: TRBV18
cdr3_length: 14
d_call: .
clone_size: .
cdr3_nt: TGTGCCAGCTCACCGCAGGATTTGGGCTATGGCTACACCTTC
cdr3_aa: CASSPQDLGYGYTF

j_call: TRBJ1-2
v_call: TRBV28
cdr3_length: 13
d_call: .
clone_size: .
cdr3_nt: TGTGCCAGCACCAGGGGTTGGTCCTATGGCTACACCTTC
cdr3_aa: CASTRGWSYGYTF

j_call: TRBJ1-3
v_call: TRBV5-1
cdr3_length: 17
d_call: .
clone_size: .
cdr3_nt: TGCGCCAGCAGGCAGTCTTTGACAGGCTGGTCCGGAAACACCATATATTTT
cdr3_aa: CASRQSLTGWSGNTIYF

j_call: TRBJ2-7
v_call: TRBV11-3
cdr3_length: 15
d_call: .
clone_size: .
cdr3_nt: TGTGCCAGCAGCTTAGAAATCCAGCGTGGAAGGGAGCAGTACTTC
cdr3_aa: CASSLEIQRGREQYF

j_call: TRBJ2-5
v_call: TRBV6-5
cdr3_length: 14
d_call: .
clone_size: once
cdr3_nt: TGTGCCAGCAGTTCCTATACGGGGGAAGAGACCCAGTACTTC
cdr3_aa: CASSSYTGEETQYF

j_call: TRBJ2-1
v_call: TRBV5-6
cdr3_length: 14
d_call: .
clone_size: .
cdr3_nt: TGTGCCAGCAGCTGGGCCAGCGGGTACAATGAGCAGTTCTTC
cdr3_aa: CASSWASGYNEQFF

j_call: TRBJ1-3
v_call: TRBV27
cdr3_length: 9
d_call: .
clone_size: .
cdr3_nt: TGTGCCAGCAGTCCCTCCATATATTTT
cdr3_aa: CASSPSIYF

j_call: TRBJ1-4
v_call: TRBV5-1
cdr3_length: 15
d_call: .
clone_size: .
cdr3_nt: TGCGCCAGCAGCTCCCCCGAGGGCACTAATGAAAAACTGTTTTTT
cdr3_aa: CASSSPEGTNEKLFF

j_call: TRBJ1-5
v_call: TRBV7-8
cdr3_length: 15
d_call: TRBD1
clone_size: once
cdr3_nt: TGTGCCAGCAGCGCAGACAGGGGTGACAATCAGCCCCAGCATTTT
cdr3_aa: CASSADRGDNQPQHF

j_call: TRBJ2-6
v_call: TRBV30
cdr3_length: 15
d_call: TRBD1
clone_size: .
cdr3_nt: TGTGCCTGGAGTGTACAGGGGGCTGGGGCCAACGTCCTGACTTTC
cdr3_aa: CAWSVQGAGANVLTF

j_call: TRBJ1-5
v_call: TRBV5-5
cdr3_length: 15
d_call: .
clone_size: .
cdr3_nt: TGTGCCAGCAGCTTCGCCTCAGGTATCGGTCAGCCCCAGCATTTT
cdr3_aa: CASSFASGIGQPQHF

j_call: TRBJ2-3
v_call: TRBV11-3
cdr3_length: 15
d_call: .
clone_size: .
cdr3_nt: TGTGCCAGCAGCCCAGGGGGGACTAGCACAGATACGCAGTATTTT
cdr3_aa: CASSPGGTSTDTQYF

j_call: TRBJ2-1
v_call: TRBV27
cdr3_length: 13
d_call: .
clone_size: .
cdr3_nt: TGTGCCAGCAGTTCTATGAGGAGCGTAGAGCAGTTCTTC
cdr3_aa: CASSSMRSVEQFF

j_call: TRBJ1-6
v_call: TRBV4-1
cdr3_length: 17
d_call: TRBD1
clone_size: .
cdr3_nt: TGCGCCAGCAGCCAAACCTACCGGACAGGATCGAATTCACCCCTCCACTTT
cdr3_aa: CASSQTYRTGSNSPLHF

j_call: TRBJ1-4
v_call: TRBV4-1
cdr3_length: 16
d_call: TRBD1
clone_size: .
cdr3_nt: TGCGCCAGCAGCCAAGGGGACAGGGGGCCGGTTGAAAAACTGTTTTTT
cdr3_aa: CASSQGDRGPVEKLFF

j_call: TRBJ2-3
v_call: TRBV19
cdr3_length: 15
d_call: .
clone_size: few
cdr3_nt: TGTGCCAGTAGTATAGGGAACAGGGTCACAGATACGCAGTATTTT
cdr3_aa: CASSIGNRVTDTQYF

j_call: TRBJ2-1
v_call: TRBV5-5
cdr3_length: 16
d_call: .
clone_size: .
cdr3_nt: TGTGCCAGCAGCTTGAGTCTCCATAGCTCCTACAATGAGCAGTTCTTC
cdr3_aa: CASSLSLHSSYNEQFF

j_call: TRBJ2-7
v_call: TRBV7-6
cdr3_length: 14
d_call: TRBD2
clone_size: .
cdr3_nt: TGTGCCAGCAGCGGGGGAGGGCCGGGGTACGAGCAGTACTTC
cdr3_aa: CASSGGGPGYEQYF

j_call: TRBJ2-3
v_call: TRBV23-1
cdr3_length: 17
d_call: .
clone_size: .
cdr3_nt: TGCGCCAGCAGTCAGGAGGAGCCATACCGATGCACAGATACGCAGTATTTT
cdr3_aa: CASSQEEPYRCTDTQYF

j_call: TRBJ2-5
v_call: TRBV6-5
cdr3_length: 14
d_call: TRBD2
clone_size: few
cdr3_nt: TGTGCCAGCAGTTCGTTAGCGGGAGTCGGGACCCAGTACTTC
cdr3_aa: CASSSLAGVGTQYF

j_call: TRBJ1-2
v_call: TRBV19
cdr3_length: 13
d_call: .
clone_size: .
cdr3_nt: TGTGCCAGTAGTATGGGGCCTAACTATGGCTACACCTTC
cdr3_aa: CASSMGPNYGYTF

j_call: TRBJ1-4
v_call: TRBV6-7
cdr3_length: 13
d_call: .
clone_size: few
cdr3_nt: TGTGCCAGCAGTAGACTCAGGGGTGAAAAACTGTTTTTT
cdr3_aa: CASSRLRGEKLFF

j_call: TRBJ2-1
v_call: TRBV4-1
cdr3_length: 15
d_call: .
clone_size: .
cdr3_nt: TGCGCCAGCAGCCACCCCGTGGGAGCGAGGGATGAGCAGTTCTTC
cdr3_aa: CASSHPVGARDEQFF

j_call: TRBJ1-2
v_call: TRBV5-1
cdr3_length: 14
d_call: TRBD1
clone_size: .
cdr3_nt: TGCGCCAGCAGCTCACAGGGGGTGTTCTTTGACTACACCTTC
cdr3_aa: CASSSQGVFFDYTF

j_call: TRBJ2-7
v_call: TRBV7-9
cdr3_length: 15
d_call: .
clone_size: .
cdr3_nt: TGTGCCAGCAGCTTATTCACAGGTCGCTCCTACGAGCAGTACTTC
cdr3_aa: CASSLFTGRSYEQYF

j_call: TRBJ2-2
v_call: TRBV16
cdr3_length: 16
d_call: TRBD2
clone_size: .
cdr3_nt: TGTGCCAGCAGCCAACTACCTAGCGGGGTCACCGGGGAGCTGTTTTTT
cdr3_aa: CASSQLPSGVTGELFF

j_call: TRBJ2-1
v_call: TRBV21-1
cdr3_length: 18
d_call: .
clone_size: .
cdr3_nt: TGTGCCAGCAGCAAACTACACAAGACTAGCGGGAGTAGGAATGAGCAGTTCTTC
cdr3_aa: CASSKLHKTSGSRNEQFF

j_call: TRBJ2-7
v_call: TRBV10-3
cdr3_length: 14
d_call: .
clone_size: .
cdr3_nt: TGTGCCATCAGTGAGGGAGGCGGGAACTACGAGCAGTACTTC
cdr3_aa: CAISEGGGNYEQYF

j_call: TRBJ2-7
v_call: TRBV28
cdr3_length: 16
d_call: TRBD2
clone_size: .
cdr3_nt: TGTGCCAGCAGTGGCATGACTAGCCCGCACTCCTACGAGCAGTACTTC
cdr3_aa: CASSGMTSPHSYEQYF

j_call: TRBJ1-1
v_call: TRBV5-1
cdr3_length: 14
d_call: TRBD1
clone_size: .
cdr3_nt: TGCGCCAGCAGCTTATACAGGGGGAACACTGAAGCTTTCTTT
cdr3_aa: CASSLYRGNTEAFF

j_call: TRBJ2-1
v_call: TRBV2
cdr3_length: 16
d_call: .
clone_size: .
cdr3_nt: TGTGCCAGCAGCTCTTCTATTAGCGGACTCTACAATGAGCAGTTCTTC
cdr3_aa: CASSSSISGLYNEQFF

j_call: TRBJ2-3
v_call: TRBV27
cdr3_length: 18
d_call: TRBD2
clone_size: once
cdr3_nt: TGTGCCAGCAGTTTATTGTCTAGCGGGAGGTTGAAGGGAGATACGCAGTATTTT
cdr3_aa: CASSLLSSGRLKGDTQYF